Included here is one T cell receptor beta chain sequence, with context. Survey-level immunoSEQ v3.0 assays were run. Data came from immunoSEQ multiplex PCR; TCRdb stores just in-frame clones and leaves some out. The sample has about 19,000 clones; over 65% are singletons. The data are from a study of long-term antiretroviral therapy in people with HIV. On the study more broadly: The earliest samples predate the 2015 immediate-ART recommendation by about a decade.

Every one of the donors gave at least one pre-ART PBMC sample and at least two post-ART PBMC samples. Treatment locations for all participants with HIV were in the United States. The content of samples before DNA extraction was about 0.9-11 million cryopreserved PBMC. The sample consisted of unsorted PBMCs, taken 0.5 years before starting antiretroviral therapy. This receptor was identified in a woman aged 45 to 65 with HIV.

The CDR3 protein is CASSLFSDTQYF. CDR3 coding DNA: TGCGCCAGCAGCCTATTTTCGGATACGCAGTATTTT. This chain uses TRBV5-1 with TRBJ2-3; D not certain. The CDR3 covers 12 residues. The germline gives CDR1 SGHRS, CDR2 YFSETQ. V was trimmed by 4 bases and J by 6 bases, leaving 9 bases between them.